The present T cell receptor beta chain was sequenced within a study of cytomegalovirus exposure and HLA in healthy donors. Study details: Findings of an earlier analysis included about 100 million unique TCR beta sequences from roughly 200 million T cells.

Deletions cut 3 bases from V and 4 bases from J, with 14 bases between. CDR3 length: 15 amino acids. The germline V gene has CDR1 SGDLS and CDR2 YYNGEE. Whole-study findings and limits: Later analysis reportedly placed an Asian-associated ancestry cluster below the approximately 680-donor mean in N-insertions.

Vbeta (60) and Jbeta (13) primers were used in the PCR. Generated by immunoSEQ multiplex PCR, the TCRdb table keeps only in-frame clones and is missing some. The table lists tens of thousands of clones, with less than 0.6% in the top ten. Remarks on this clone: Its antigen is undetermined.

Source material: PBMCs. The V call is TRBV9, the J call TRBJ2-1, with D possibly TRBD2 on 5 matching bases. This TCR came from a man in his fifties or sixties in good health and CMV-seronegative. The CDR3 nucleotides read TGTGCCAGCAGCGAGAGCGGTTATTATTACAATGAGCAGTTCTTC. It translates to CASSESGYYYNEQFF. The whole variable domain, filled in from reference TRBV9 and TRBJ2-1, reads DSGVTQTPKHLITATGQRVTLRCSPRSGDLSVYWYQQSLDQGLQFLIQYYNGEERAKGNILERFSAQQFPDLHSELNLSSLELGDSALYFCASSESGYYYNEQFFGPGTRLTVL.